Below, 18 T cell receptor beta chains from the same sample are listed, as sequenced in a study of blood T cell repertoires in COVID-19. The data were produced by immunoSEQ multiplex PCR, yet TCRdb's version contains in-frame clones alone and is incomplete. The table shows roughly 200,000 clones, with roughly 77% occurring only once. The specimen sequenced was peripheral blood. These receptors all come from a woman between 40 and 50 years old with COVID-19, enrolled during active disease.

CDR3 loop: CASSFSGTNGYTF. The CDR3 DNA reads TGTGCCAGCAGTTTTTCAGGAACCAATGGCTACACCTTC. The chain links TRBV27 to TRBJ1-2; D unclear. Germline-derived CDR1 and CDR2 are MNHEY and SMNVEV (reference sequence). V was pared by 3 bases and J by 6 bases, with 11 bases between. The CDR3 consists of 13 residues.

The V call is TRBV7-9, the J call TRBJ1-5, with D unresolved. Germline V lookup: CDR1 SEHNR, CDR2 FQNEAQ (reference sequence). V was clipped by 0 bases and J by 2 bases, with 5 bases between them. The CDR3 consists of 14 residues. Here the CDR3 DNA reads TGTGCCAGCAGCTTAGCGGCCGGCAATCAGCCCCAGCATTTT. This sequence encodes CASSLAAGNQPQHF.

The V gene is TRBV14, the J gene TRBJ2-2; no firm D call. The V end lost 2 bases, the J end lost 6 bases, and 10 bases lay between the germline ends. The CDR3 has 14 residues. Looked up from germline, CDR1 is SGHDN and CDR2 is FVKESK. CDR3: CASSQSRSSGELFF. CDR3 DNA: TGTGCCAGCAGCCAATCTAGGTCCTCCGGGGAGCTGTTTTTT.

The chain is built from TRBV5-4 and TRBJ2-5, with 7 bases matching TRBD1. With V trimmed by 4 bases and J by 2 bases, 5 bases remained unmatched. The CDR3 is made up of 14 amino acids. Germline V lookup: CDR1 SGHNT, CDR2 YYREEE (reference sequence). CDR3 protein: CASSPTGIQETQYF. The CDR3 DNA reads as TGTGCCAGCAGCCCGACAGGGATTCAAGAGACCCAGTACTTC.

The chain carries TRBV5-1 and TRBJ2-7; 7 bases line up with TRBD2. The CDR3 totals 14 residues. V gave up 0 bases and J gave up 3 bases; unmatched junction bases: 3. Germline assignment: CDR1 SGHRS and CDR2 YFSETQ. The CDR3 nucleotides read TGCGCCAGCAGCTTGGCCAGGGAGGGCTACGAGCAGTACTTC. As protein: CASSLAREGYEQYF.

In its sample, this clone was seen once. The chain joins TRBV6-4 to TRBJ1-2; the match to TRBD1 covers 11 bases. Trimming cost V 4 bases and J 4 bases; bases outside gene matches: 8. From germline, CDR1 is MRHNA and CDR2 SNTAGT. The CDR3 spans 16 residues. CDR3 coding DNA: TGTGCCAGCAGTGGGACAGGGGGCGCCGGAGTCTATGGCTACACCTTC. Translation: CASSGTGGAGVYGYTF.

The rearrangement joins TRBV11-3 to TRBJ2-7; D gene uncertain. Germline values: CDR1 SGHNT, CDR2 YENEEA. V was pared by 0 bases and J by 2 bases, with 5 bases between. There are 13 residues in the CDR3. The CDR3 reads CASSLEQTYEQYF. CDR3 in DNA: TGTGCCAGCAGCTTAGAGCAGACCTACGAGCAGTACTTC.

The gene calls are TRBV29-1 and TRBJ2-2; maybe TRBD2 (6 bases). Deletions cut 7 bases from V and 7 bases from J, with 22 bases between. This CDR3 contains 15 residues. Germline CDR1 reads SQVTM; CDR2 reads ANQGSEA. The DNA for the CDR3 is TGCAGCGGGAGGGACGGATTTCTGGGGGGCGGGGAGCTGTTTTTT. Residues: CSGRDGFLGGGELFF.

CDR3 in amino acids: CASSDSGGATNTEAFF. DNA of the CDR3: TGTGCCAGCAGTGACTCAGGGGGTGCCACGAACACTGAAGCTTTCTTT. The gene calls are TRBV6-4 and TRBJ1-1; D may be TRBD1 (6 bases). CDR3 length: 16 amino acids. The V gene lost 0 bases and the J gene lost 1 base, with 12 bases spanning the gap. The germline CDR1 and CDR2 sequences are MRHNA and SNTAGT.

The chain couples TRBV5-1 to TRBJ2-7; possibly TRBD2 for D (6 bases). The V end was cut by 6 bases, the J end by 5 bases, with 15 bases between. The V gene's germline CDR1 is SGHRS and CDR2 YFSETQ. This CDR3 is built from 13 residues. The CDR3 reads CASMGGRKNEQYF. The CDR3 DNA is TGCGCCAGCATGGGGGGACGTAAAAACGAGCAGTACTTC.

This chain connects TRBV4-2 to TRBJ1-3; 8 bases align to TRBD1. Germline V CDR1 and CDR2: LGHNA, YNFKEQ. Trimming removed 1 base from V and 2 bases from J; junction bases left unmatched: 4. The CDR3 is made up of 16 amino acids. The CDR3 bases are TGTGCCAGCAGCCAAGCCCCGGACAGGGCTGGAAACACCATATATTTT. Its protein product is CASSQAPDRAGNTIYF.

This clone was counted between two and nine times. The chain links TRBV3-1 (or the pseudogene TRBV3-2) to TRBJ2-5, with 8 bases matching TRBD2. The CDR3 extends over 16 amino acids. Germline CDR1 and CDR2: LGHDT and YNNKEL (reference sequence). Germline trimming cut 1 base from V and 5 bases from J; bases unmatched to any gene: 9. The CDR3 region is CASSQAGGPWKETQYF. CDR3 sequence (DNA): TGTGCCAGCAGCCAAGCGGGGGGGCCGTGGAAGGAGACCCAGTACTTC.

The gene calls are TRBV2 and TRBJ2-2; 9 bases agree with TRBD2. The length of the CDR3 is 15 residues. Germline CDR1 is SNHLY and CDR2 is FYNNEI. The V and J ends lost 2 bases and 7 bases, in that order; junction bases with no gene match: 5. The CDR3 DNA reads as TGTGCCAGCAGTGAACTAGCGGGAAATTACGGGGAGCTGTTTTTT. This codes for CASSELAGNYGELFF.

V is TRBV4-1 and J is TRBJ2-5; 12 positions match TRBD2. From germline, CDR1 is MGHRA and CDR2 YSYEKL. V was pared by 4 bases and J by 2 bases, with 5 bases of the junction left unmatched. The CDR3 has 16 amino acids. CDR3 sequence reads: CASSRLLAGGQETQYF. The CDR3 DNA reads TGCGCCAGCAGCCGTTTACTAGCGGGGGGTCAAGAGACCCAGTACTTC.

The V gene is TRBV5-4, the J gene TRBJ1-2; 10 nucleotides agree with TRBD1. J was trimmed by 4 bases and V by 4 bases; bases with no gene match: 13. Germline V gives CDR1 SGHNT, CDR2 YYREEE (reference sequence). This CDR3 is built from 17 residues. In DNA form, the CDR3 reads TGTGCCAGCAGCCGGAGGGGACAGGGGACGGACCTCTATGGCTACACCTTC. It yields the protein CASSRRGQGTDLYGYTF.

This clone was seen more than once but under ten times. The chain recombines TRBV10-2 with TRBJ2-5; D gene ambiguous. Germline-derived CDR1 and CDR2 are WSHSY and SAAADI. The CDR3 extends over 13 amino acids. V lost 4 bases and J lost 5, with 11 bases in between. The CDR3 nucleotides read TGCGCCAGCAGTGGTGGTAGACTGGAGACCCAGTACTTC. It yields the protein CASSGGRLETQYF.

This rearrangement joins TRBV11-2 to TRBJ1-6, with TRBD1 as a possible D gene (5 bases). V shed 4 bases and J shed 0 bases, with 19 bases lying between them. The CDR3 runs to 19 residues. CDR1 and CDR2 from the germline V gene are SGHAT and FQNNGV. CDR3 nucleotide sequence: TGTGCCAGCAGCTCTAGGGGACTCCGCGGATACTCCTATAATTCACCCCTCCACTTT. Translated: CASSSRGLRGYSYNSPLHF.

J is TRBJ1-1 and V is TRBV5-8, with 7 nucleotides matching TRBD1. This CDR3 is 15 amino acids long. The V and J ends lost 4 bases and 5 bases, in that order; junction bases with no gene match: 11. Germline V gene lookup returns CDR1 SGHTS and CDR2 YDEGEE. The CDR3 spells CASSQKRGQWTEAFF. CDR3 nucleotides: TGTGCCAGCAGCCAAAAGAGGGGGCAGTGGACTGAAGCTTTCTTT. The variable domain in full, with the rest retrieved from reference TRBV5-8 and TRBJ1-1, is EAGVTQSPTHLIKTRGQQATLRCSPISGHTSVYWYQQALGLGLQFLLWYDEGEERNRGNFPPRFSGRQFPNYSSELNVNALELEDSALYLCASSQKRGQWTEAFFGQGTRLTVV.